This T cell receptor beta chain comes out of a study of blood T cell repertoires in COVID-19. Turning to the study itself: Samples came from the United States, Italy and Spain, spanning acute and convalescent COVID-19. T cells, B-cell-depleted T cells, or PBMCs provided the cDNA or gDNA that served as material.

Authors' methods: Reference gene primer amplification in the assay estimated nucleated cell counts. The repertoire was sequenced with immunoSEQ multiplex PCR; TCRdb's copy has only in-frame clones and lacks some. That table gives V, J and clone size, and the DNA gave D and trimming. Of about 110,000 clones detected, roughly two thirds appear once; the ten largest clones hold about 6%. This clonotype originated in a man aged 80 or over with acute or convalescent COVID-19. The material sequenced was peripheral blood.

CDR3 bases: TGTGCCAGCAGCCAATGGACAGGGGGGACTGAAGCTTTCTTT. It translates to CASSQWTGGTEAFF. The chain links TRBV7-2 to TRBJ1-1; TRBD1 matches at 10 bases. Germline loops: CDR1 SGHTA, CDR2 FQGNSA. This CDR3 comprises 14 residues. The V and J ends lost 5 bases and 5 bases, in that order; junction bases with no gene match: 5.